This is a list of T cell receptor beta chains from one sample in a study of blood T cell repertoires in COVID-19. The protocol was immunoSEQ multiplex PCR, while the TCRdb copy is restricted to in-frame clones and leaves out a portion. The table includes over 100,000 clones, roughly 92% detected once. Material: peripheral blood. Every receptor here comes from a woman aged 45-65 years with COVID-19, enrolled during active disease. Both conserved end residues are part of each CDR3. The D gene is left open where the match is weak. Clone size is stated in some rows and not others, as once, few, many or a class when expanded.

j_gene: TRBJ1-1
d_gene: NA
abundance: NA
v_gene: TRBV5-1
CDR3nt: TGCGCCAGCAGCTTGGGCGTATCCATGGTGAAGAGCACTGAAGCTTTCTTT
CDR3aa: CASSLGVSMVKSTEAFF

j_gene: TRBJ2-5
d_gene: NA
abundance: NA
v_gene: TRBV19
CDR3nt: TGTGCCAGTAGGATGCAGGGGATGGAGACCCAGTACTTC
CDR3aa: CASRMQGMETQYF

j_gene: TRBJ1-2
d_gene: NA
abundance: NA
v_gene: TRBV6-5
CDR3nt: TGTGCCAGCAGTTATAATGGCTACACCTTC
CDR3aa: CASSYNGYTF

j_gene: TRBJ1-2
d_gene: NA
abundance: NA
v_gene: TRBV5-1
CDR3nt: TGCGCCAGCAGCTTGGGAACAGGGCAAGGCTACACCTTC
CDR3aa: CASSLGTGQGYTF

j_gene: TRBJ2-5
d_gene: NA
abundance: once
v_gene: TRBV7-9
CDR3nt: TGTGCCAGCAGCTTAGTTCAACAGAGTCAAGAGACCCAGTACTTC
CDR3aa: CASSLVQQSQETQYF

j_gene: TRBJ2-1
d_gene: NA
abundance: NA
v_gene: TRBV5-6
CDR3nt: TGTGCCAGCAGCTTTTTCACCGGTACCTACAATGAGCAGTTCTTC
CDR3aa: CASSFFTGTYNEQFF

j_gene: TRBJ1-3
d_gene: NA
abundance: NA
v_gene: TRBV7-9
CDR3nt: TGTGCCAGCAGCAATACTCCCTCTGGAAACACCATATATTTT
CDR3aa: CASSNTPSGNTIYF

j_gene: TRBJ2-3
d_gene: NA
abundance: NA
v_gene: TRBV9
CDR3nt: TGTGCCAGCAGCCCGGGAACTAGCACAGATACGCAGTATTTT
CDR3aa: CASSPGTSTDTQYF

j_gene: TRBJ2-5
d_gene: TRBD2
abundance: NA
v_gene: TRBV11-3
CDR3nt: TGTGCCAGCACCCAGGGGACTAGCGGGGAGACCCAGTACTTC
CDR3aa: CASTQGTSGETQYF

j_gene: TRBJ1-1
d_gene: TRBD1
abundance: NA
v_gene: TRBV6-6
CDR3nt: TGTGCCAGCAGTTACGGGACAGGTATGAACACTGAAGCTTTCTTT
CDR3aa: CASSYGTGMNTEAFF

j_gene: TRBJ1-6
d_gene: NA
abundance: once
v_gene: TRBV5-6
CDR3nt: TGTGCCAGCAGCTTGGGGGGCCGCTTCTATAATTCACCCCTCCACTTT
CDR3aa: CASSLGGRFYNSPLHF

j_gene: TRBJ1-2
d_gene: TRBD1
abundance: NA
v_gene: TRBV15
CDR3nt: TGTGCCACCAGCAGGGCAGCCGGCTCTTACCGGGACAGTCAAGGCTACACCTTC
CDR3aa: CATSRAAGSYRDSQGYTF

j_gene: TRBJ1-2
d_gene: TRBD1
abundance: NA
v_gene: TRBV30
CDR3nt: TGTGCCTGGAGCGACAGGGGAAGGAACTATGGCTACACCTTC
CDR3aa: CAWSDRGRNYGYTF

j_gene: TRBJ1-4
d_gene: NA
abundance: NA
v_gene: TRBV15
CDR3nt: TGTGCCACCAGCAGAGAAAACGGACAGGAAAAACTGTTTTTT
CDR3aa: CATSRENGQEKLFF

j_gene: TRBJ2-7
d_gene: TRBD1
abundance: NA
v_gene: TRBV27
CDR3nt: TGTGCCAGCAGTTTTTCGGGACAGTACTACGAGCAGTACTTC
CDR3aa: CASSFSGQYYEQYF

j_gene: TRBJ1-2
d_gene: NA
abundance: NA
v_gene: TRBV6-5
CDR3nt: TGTGCCAGCAATCCTAGGTTCCCCCAACGCTATGGCTACACCTTC
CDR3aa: CASNPRFPQRYGYTF

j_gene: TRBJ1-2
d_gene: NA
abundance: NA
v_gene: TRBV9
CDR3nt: TGTGCCACCCAAGACAGCTATGGCTACACCTTC
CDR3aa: CATQDSYGYTF

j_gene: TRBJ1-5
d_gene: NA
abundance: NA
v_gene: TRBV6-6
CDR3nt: TGTGCCAGCAGGGGCGGGAATCAGCCCCAGCATTTT
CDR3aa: CASRGGNQPQHF

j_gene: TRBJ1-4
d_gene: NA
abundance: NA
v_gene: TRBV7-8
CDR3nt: TGTGCCAGCAGCCGAGACAGGGAAAAACTGTTTTTT
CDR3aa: CASSRDREKLFF

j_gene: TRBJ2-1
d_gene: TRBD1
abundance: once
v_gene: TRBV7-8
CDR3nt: TGTGCCAGCAGCTTACTCCCCGGGACAGGGGGGAATGAGCAGTTCTTC
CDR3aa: CASSLLPGTGGNEQFF

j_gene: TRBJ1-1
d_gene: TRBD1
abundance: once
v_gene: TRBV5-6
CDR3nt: TGTGCCAGCAGCTGGGGACAGAGGAACACTGAAGCTTTCTTT
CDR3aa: CASSWGQRNTEAFF

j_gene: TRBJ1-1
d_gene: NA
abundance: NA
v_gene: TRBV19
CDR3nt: TGTGCCAGTAGTAACCGAGCAGGACTAGGCGGCACTGAAGCTTTCTTT
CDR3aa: CASSNRAGLGGTEAFF

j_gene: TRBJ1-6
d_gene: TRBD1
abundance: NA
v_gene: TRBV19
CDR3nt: TGTGCCAGTAGTATGGGGGACAGGGTTGGATCACCCCTCCACTTT
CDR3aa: CASSMGDRVGSPLHF

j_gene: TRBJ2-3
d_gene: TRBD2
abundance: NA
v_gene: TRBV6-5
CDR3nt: TGTGCCAGCAGTTACTCGAGCGGGGGGAACACAGATACGCAGTATTTT
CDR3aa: CASSYSSGGNTDTQYF

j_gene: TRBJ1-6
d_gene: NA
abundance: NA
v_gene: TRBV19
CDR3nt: TGTGCCAGTAAACCCGCCCGGGGTTATAATTCACCCCTCCACTTT
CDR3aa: CASKPARGYNSPLHF

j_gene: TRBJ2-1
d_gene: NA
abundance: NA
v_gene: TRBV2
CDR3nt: TGTGCCAGCAGTGGAACCTCAGGGATACATGAGCAGTTCTTC
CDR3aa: CASSGTSGIHEQFF

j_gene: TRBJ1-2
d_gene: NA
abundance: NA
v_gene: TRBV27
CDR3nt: TGTGCCAGCAGGAAGGGGAACTATGGCTACACCTTC
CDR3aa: CASRKGNYGYTF

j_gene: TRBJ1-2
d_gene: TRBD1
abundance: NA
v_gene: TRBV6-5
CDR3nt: TGTGCCAGCAGCTCGGTGAACAGGGGGTATGGCTACACCTTC
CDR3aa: CASSSVNRGYGYTF

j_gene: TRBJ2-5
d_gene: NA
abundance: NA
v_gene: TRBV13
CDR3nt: TGTGCCAGCAGCTTAGAGAGGCTAGCGACTAAAGAGACCCAGTACTTC
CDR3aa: CASSLERLATKETQYF

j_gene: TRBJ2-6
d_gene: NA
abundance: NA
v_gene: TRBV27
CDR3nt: TGTGCCAGCAGTTCAGCGGGCTCTGGGGCCAACGTCCTGACTTTC
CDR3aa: CASSSAGSGANVLTF

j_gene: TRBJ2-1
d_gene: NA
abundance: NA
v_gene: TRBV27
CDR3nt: TGTGCCAGCAGTTTTGGGGGCAGTCGGGGGCAGTTCTTC
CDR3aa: CASSFGGSRGQFF

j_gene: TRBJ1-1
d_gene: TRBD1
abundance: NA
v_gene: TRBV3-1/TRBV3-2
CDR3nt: TGTGCCAGCAGCCCTACAGGGGTGGTTCACAGCGCTGAAGCTTTCTTT
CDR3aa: CASSPTGVVHSAEAFF

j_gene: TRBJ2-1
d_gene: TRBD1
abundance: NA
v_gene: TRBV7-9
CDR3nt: TGTGCCAGCAGCTCCGGACAGGGCTCTTACAATGAGCAGTTCTTC
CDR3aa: CASSSGQGSYNEQFF

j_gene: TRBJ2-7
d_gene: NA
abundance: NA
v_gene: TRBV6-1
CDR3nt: TGTGCCAGCAGTGAAGGTCCGAGCTCCTACGAGCAGTACTTC
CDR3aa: CASSEGPSSYEQYF

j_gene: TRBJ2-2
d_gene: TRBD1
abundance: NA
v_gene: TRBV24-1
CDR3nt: TGTGCCACCAGTGGACAGGGATTCACCGGGGAGCTGTTTTTT
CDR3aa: CATSGQGFTGELFF

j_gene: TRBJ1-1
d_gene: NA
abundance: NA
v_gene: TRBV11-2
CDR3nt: TGTGCCAGCAGCTTACGGGGACAAACCAACACTGAAGCTTTCTTT
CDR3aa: CASSLRGQTNTEAFF

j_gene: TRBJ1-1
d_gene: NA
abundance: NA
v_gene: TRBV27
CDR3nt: TGTGCCAGCAGTTTAGGGTTTGGGCTTGAAGCTTTCTTT
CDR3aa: CASSLGFGLEAFF

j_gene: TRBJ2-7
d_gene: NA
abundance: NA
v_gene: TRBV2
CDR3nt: TGTGCCAGCAGTAAGCGCAGGGCCTCCTACGAGCAGTACTTC
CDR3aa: CASSKRRASYEQYF

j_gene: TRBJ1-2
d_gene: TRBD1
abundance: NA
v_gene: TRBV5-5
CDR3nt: TGTGCCAGCAGCTCCCTTCCTGGTGACACTCAGGGGGCGCTGGACTATGGCTACACCTTC
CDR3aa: CASSSLPGDTQGALDYGYTF

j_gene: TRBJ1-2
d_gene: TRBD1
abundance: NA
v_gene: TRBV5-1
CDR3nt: TGCGCCAGCAGTTACTTGGGGACAGGGGATGGCTACACCTTC
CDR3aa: CASSYLGTGDGYTF

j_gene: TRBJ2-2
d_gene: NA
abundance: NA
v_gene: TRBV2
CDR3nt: TGTGCCAGCAGGGAACTAGGAACCGGGGAGCTGTTTTTT
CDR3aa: CASRELGTGELFF

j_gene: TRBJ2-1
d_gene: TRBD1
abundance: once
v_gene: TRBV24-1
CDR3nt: TGTGCCACCAGTGGTAGGGGGCTATACAATGAGCAGTTCTTC
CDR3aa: CATSGRGLYNEQFF

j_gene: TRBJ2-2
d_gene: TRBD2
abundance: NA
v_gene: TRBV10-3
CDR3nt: TGTGCCATCAGTGAGTTGGGGGGGTTCCCTCCTCCGAACACCGGGGAGCTGTTTTTT
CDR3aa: CAISELGGFPPPNTGELFF

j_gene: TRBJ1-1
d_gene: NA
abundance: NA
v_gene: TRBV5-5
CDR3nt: TGTGCCAGCAGCAACAGGGACAACACTGAAGCTTTCTTT
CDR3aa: CASSNRDNTEAFF